The 13 T cell receptor beta chains presented below share a single source sample, sequenced in a study of T cell responses to AZD1222 COVID-19 vaccine. Here immunoSEQ multiplex PCR was the method, and the copy in TCRdb shows in-frame clones only, minus some. Seen here are about 120,000 clones, roughly 87% observed once, and the top ten hold just over 2.5%. The specimen was peripheral blood, collected 28 days after the second AZD1222 dose. The receptors originated from an adult who received the AZD1222 COVID-19 vaccine.

The chain combines TRBV18 with TRBJ2-5, with 9 bases that match TRBD2. CDR3 length: 15 amino acids. V shed 5 bases and J 4 bases; nucleotides not matched to a gene: 8. CDR1 KGHSH and CDR2 LQKENI come from the germline V gene. The CDR3 region has the DNA TGTGCCAGCTCATCCGGACTAGCGTACGGAGAGACCCAGTACTTC. Amino acid sequence: CASSSGLAYGETQYF. Using reference TRBV18 and TRBJ2-5 for the parts outside the CDR3, the full variable domain is NAGVMQNPRHLVRRRGQEARLRCSPMKGHSHVYWYRQLPEEGLKFMVYLQKENIIDESGMPKERFSAEFPKEGPSILRIQQVVRGDSAAYFCASSSGLAYGETQYFGPGTRLLVL.

This chain joins TRBV3-1 (or the pseudogene TRBV3-2) and TRBJ2-6; TRBD2 might be the D (6 bases). CDR3 length: 16 amino acids. V lost 5 bases to trimming and J lost 0 bases, with 11 bases between them. CDR1 is LGHDT and CDR2 is YNNKEL in the germline V gene (reference sequence). The CDR3 nucleotides read TGTGCCAGCAGCACGGGAGCGAGCTCTGGGGCCAACGTCCTGACTTTC. It specifies CASSTGASSGANVLTF.

CDR3 protein: CASSTRRDTRITLHF. For the CDR3, the DNA is TGTGCCAGTAGTACCAGGAGGGACACTAGGATAACCCTCCACTTT. The V call is TRBV19, the J call TRBJ1-6; D may be TRBD1 (6 bases). The CDR3 contains 15 residues. Germline V gene sequence: CDR1 LNHDA, CDR2 SQIVND (reference sequence). V lost 4 bases and J lost 14, with 21 bases in between.

This sequence joins TRBV29-1 and TRBJ1-1, with no clear D. The germline V gene has CDR1 SQVTM and CDR2 ANQGSEA. The CDR3 runs 14 residues. Trimming shortened V by 1 base and J by 6 bases, and 15 bases separated the two germline ends. Here the CDR3 reads CSVEVKGRIPEAFF. In nucleotides, the CDR3 is TGCAGCGTTGAAGTAAAAGGCAGGATTCCTGAAGCTTTCTTT. Full variable domain (remainder filled in from reference TRBV29-1 and TRBJ1-1): SAVISQKPSRDICQRGTSLTIQCQVDSQVTMMFWYRQQPGQSLTLIATANQGSEATYESGFVIDKFPISRPNLTFSTLTVSNMSPEDSSIYLCSVEVKGRIPEAFFGQGTRLTVV.

The V and J genes are TRBV18 and TRBJ1-5; a weak D match, TRBD1 (5 bases). Germline V gene sequence: CDR1 KGHSH, CDR2 LQKENI. This CDR3 is built from 14 residues. Trimming left V 5 bases short and J 5 bases short, with 13 bases between. The CDR3 region has the DNA TGTGCCAGCTCAGCAGGACATGGAGATCAGCCCCAGCATTTT. Translating gives CASSAGHGDQPQHF.

The chain couples TRBV10-3 to TRBJ1-2, with 7 bases matching TRBD1. The CDR3 is 14 amino acids. The V gene end was trimmed by 6 bases and the J gene end by 2 bases; junction bases not matched to a gene: 6. Germline values: CDR1 ENHRY, CDR2 SYGVKD. CDR3 nucleotide sequence: TGTGCCATCAGCCCGACGACAGGGAACTATGGCTACACCTTC. It translates to CAISPTTGNYGYTF.

The rearrangement links TRBV18 to TRBJ2-3, with 11 bases fitting TRBD1. CDR1 KGHSH and CDR2 LQKENI come from the germline V gene. The J segment lost 4 bases and the V segment lost 4 bases, leaving 4 bases of the junction unmatched. The CDR3 length is 15 residues. CDR3 nucleotides: TGTGCCAGCTCACTCGGACAGGGGGCATCAGATACGCAGTATTTT. This encodes CASSLGQGASDTQYF.

The rearrangement uses TRBV28 and TRBJ1-1, with D perhaps TRBD1 (5 bases). With 10 bases removed from V and 0 bases from J, the gap between germline ends came to 15 bases. This CDR3 is 14 amino acids long. The germline V gene encodes CDR1 MDHEN and CDR2 SYDVKM. CDR3: CATRGTQVNTEAFF. As DNA, the CDR3 is TGTGCCACCAGAGGGACCCAAGTGAACACTGAAGCTTTCTTT. Full variable domain (remainder filled in from reference TRBV28 and TRBJ1-1): DVKVTQSSRYLVKRTGEKVFLECVQDMDHENMFWYRQDPGLGLRLIYFSYDVKMKEKGDIPEGYSVSREKKERFSLILESASTNQTSMYLCATRGTQVNTEAFFGQGTRLTVV.

This chain connects TRBV4-3 to TRBJ1-1; 8 nucleotides line up with TRBD1. Germline V CDR1 and CDR2: LGHNA, YSLEER. The J segment lost 3 bases and the V segment lost 5 bases, leaving 11 bases of the junction unmatched. The CDR3 length is 16 residues. CDR3 DNA: TGCGCCAGCAGCTCCCCATTGACAGGGGACTACACTGAAGCTTTCTTT. Its protein is CASSSPLTGDYTEAFF.

J is TRBJ2-5 and V is TRBV7-9; 12 bases fit TRBD2. The CDR3 runs 15 residues. With V trimmed by 5 bases and J by 2 bases, 3 bases remained unmatched. The germline V gene encodes CDR1 SEHNR and CDR2 FQNEAQ (reference sequence). The CDR3 coding sequence is TGTGCCAGCAGCCGTCTAGCGGGGGGGCAAGAGACCCAGTACTTC. Translation: CASSRLAGGQETQYF.

The chain combines TRBV19 with TRBJ1-5; 9 bases are a match to TRBD1. CDR1 is LNHDA and CDR2 is SQIVND in the germline V gene (reference sequence). The CDR3 is made up of 17 amino acids. The V segment lost 8 bases and the J segment 0 bases; nucleotides outside the gene matches: 11. This chain's CDR3 is CASRILGTGNSNQPQHF. The CDR3 region has the DNA TGTGCCAGTCGAATCCTCGGGACAGGGAATAGCAATCAGCCCCAGCATTTT.

This clone was found once. V gene TRBV28 combines with J gene TRBJ1-5; 7 nucleotides match TRBD1. Germline CDR1 MDHEN, CDR2 SYDVKM. After removal of 4 bases from V and 2 bases from J, the junction contained 17 bases not matched to a gene. The CDR3 is 19 residues long. CDR3: CASSWEFRRQGSGNQPQHF. CDR3 nucleotides: TGTGCCAGCAGTTGGGAGTTTCGCCGACAGGGAAGTGGCAATCAGCCCCAGCATTTT.

The CDR3 loop reads CASIKLGDRGNEQYF. CDR3 DNA sequence: TGTGCCAGCATTAAATTAGGGGACAGGGGCAACGAGCAGTACTTC. The genes are TRBV28 and TRBJ2-7; 10 nucleotides match TRBD1. Trimming removed 7 bases from V and 5 bases from J; junction bases left unmatched: 11. This CDR3 is built from 15 residues. Germline lookup yields CDR1 MDHEN and CDR2 SYDVKM.